Only one count was recorded for the clone carrying this T cell receptor (beta chain). Its antigen is not identified. V was cut by 6 bases and J by 5 bases, with 10 bases left in between. The CDR3 is 11 amino acids. Germline V gene lookup returns CDR1 DFQATT and CDR2 SNEGSKA (reference sequence). PCR primers comprised 60 Vbeta and 13 Jbeta primers. The authors' processing: Roughly 9.9 million shared chains were among the approximately 87 million unique TCR beta chains that a later analysis counted. Using immunoSEQ multiplex PCR, the repertoire was profiled, and TCRdb retains in-frame clones only, with some absent. Clone size and V and J calls were adopted from that table, with D and trimming inferred from the DNA. The table has roughly 180,000 clones, about four fifths seen once. The data were taken from a study of cytomegalovirus exposure and HLA in healthy donors. Points from the study as a whole: TRBV6-2, TRBV6-3 and other indistinguishable V segments were excluded.

Though probably carrying unrecorded immune exposures, donors were nominally healthy at sampling. The sequenced sample consisted of PBMCs. This clonotype was obtained from a female donor in good health and CMV-seronegative. The chain uses TRBV20-1 and TRBJ2-5; D perhaps matches TRBD2 (5 bases). CDR3 amino acids: CSAAGDETQYF. The CDR3 nucleotides are TGCAGTGCCGCGGGTGACGAGACCCAGTACTTC.